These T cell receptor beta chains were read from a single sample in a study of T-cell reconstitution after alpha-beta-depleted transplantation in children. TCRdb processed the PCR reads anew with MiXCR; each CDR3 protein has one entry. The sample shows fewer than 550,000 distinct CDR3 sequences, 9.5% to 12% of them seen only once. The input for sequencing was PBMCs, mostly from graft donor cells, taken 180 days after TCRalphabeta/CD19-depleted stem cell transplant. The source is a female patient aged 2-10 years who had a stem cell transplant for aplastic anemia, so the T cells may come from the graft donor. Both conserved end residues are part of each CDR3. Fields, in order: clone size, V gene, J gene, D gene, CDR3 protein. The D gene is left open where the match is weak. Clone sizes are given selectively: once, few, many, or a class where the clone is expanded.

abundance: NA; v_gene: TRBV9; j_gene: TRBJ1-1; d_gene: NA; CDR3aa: CASGRMNTEAFF
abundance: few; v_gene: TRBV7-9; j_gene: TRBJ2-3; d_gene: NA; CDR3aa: CASSFGAADTQYF
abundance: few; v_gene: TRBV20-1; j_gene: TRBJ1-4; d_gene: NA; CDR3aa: CSAREARREFF
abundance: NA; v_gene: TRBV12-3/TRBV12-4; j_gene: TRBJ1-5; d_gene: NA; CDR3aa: CASSPAKESLGSNQPQHF
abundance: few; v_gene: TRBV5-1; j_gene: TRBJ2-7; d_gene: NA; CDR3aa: CASSKRIAYEQYF
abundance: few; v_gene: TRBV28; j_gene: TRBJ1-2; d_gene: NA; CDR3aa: CASSLLGRGANYGYTF
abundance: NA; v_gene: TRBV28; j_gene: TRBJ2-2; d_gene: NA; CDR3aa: CASSRAGVGTGELFF
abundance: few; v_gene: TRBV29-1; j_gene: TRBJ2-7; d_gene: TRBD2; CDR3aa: CSVGVRGENEQYF
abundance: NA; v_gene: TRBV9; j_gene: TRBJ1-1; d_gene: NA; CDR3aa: CASSVAGTEAFF
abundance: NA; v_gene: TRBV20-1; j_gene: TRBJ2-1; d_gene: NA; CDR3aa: CSAIGGWYNEQFF
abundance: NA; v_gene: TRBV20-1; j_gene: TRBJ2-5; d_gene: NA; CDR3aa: CSAPRQETQYF
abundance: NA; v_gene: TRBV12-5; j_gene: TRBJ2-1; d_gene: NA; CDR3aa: CASGLVLGGVEQFF
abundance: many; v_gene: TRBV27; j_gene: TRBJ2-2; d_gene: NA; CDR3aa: CASSALRGSDGELFF
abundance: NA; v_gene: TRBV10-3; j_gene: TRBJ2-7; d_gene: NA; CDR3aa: CAIRTAVPYEQYF
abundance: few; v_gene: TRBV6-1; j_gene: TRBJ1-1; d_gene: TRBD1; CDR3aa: CASSEAWGQANTEAFF
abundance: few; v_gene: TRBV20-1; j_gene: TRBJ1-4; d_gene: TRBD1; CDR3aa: CSVPTGLANEKLFF
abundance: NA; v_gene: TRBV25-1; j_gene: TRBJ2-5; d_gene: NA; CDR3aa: CASSQSGLETQYF
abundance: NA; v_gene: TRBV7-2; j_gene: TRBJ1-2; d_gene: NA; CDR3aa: CASSPRAGYGYTF
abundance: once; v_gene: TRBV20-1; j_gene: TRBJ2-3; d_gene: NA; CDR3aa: CSASGAGLNTQYF
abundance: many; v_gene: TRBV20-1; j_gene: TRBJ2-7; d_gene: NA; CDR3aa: CSAREPRESYEQYF
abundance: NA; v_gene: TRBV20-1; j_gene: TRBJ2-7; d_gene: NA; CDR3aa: CSARDPHAYEQYF
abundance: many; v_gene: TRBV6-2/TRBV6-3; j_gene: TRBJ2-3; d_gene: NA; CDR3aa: CATSGGLSTDTQYF
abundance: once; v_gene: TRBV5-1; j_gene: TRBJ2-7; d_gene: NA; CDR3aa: CASSLAGRSVQYF
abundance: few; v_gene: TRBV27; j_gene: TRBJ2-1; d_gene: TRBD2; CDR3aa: CASSLSDPGLAGYNEQFF
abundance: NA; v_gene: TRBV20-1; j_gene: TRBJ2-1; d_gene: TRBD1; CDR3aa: CSASRDRDNEQFF
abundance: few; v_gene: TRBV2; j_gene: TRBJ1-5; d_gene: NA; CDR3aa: CACSLSPAGEFGNQPQHF
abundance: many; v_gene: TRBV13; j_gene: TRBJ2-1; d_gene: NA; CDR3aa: CASTQAYYNEQFF
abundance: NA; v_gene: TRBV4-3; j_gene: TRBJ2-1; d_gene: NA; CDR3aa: CASSRGRSALVADEQFF
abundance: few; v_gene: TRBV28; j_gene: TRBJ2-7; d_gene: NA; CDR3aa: CASRDSEQYF
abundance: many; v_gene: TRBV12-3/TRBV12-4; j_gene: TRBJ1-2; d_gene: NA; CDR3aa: CASSLRWTEGGYTF
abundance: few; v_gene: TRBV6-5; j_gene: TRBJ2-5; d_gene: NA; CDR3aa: CASFKEGPETQYF
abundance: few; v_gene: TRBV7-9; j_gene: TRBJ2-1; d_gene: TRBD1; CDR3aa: CASPPLETGGYNEQFF
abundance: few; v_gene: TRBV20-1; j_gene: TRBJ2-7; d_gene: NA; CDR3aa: CSARLNSWDHEQYF
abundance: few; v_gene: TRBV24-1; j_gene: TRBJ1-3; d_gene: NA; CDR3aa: CATSDGGSGNTIYF
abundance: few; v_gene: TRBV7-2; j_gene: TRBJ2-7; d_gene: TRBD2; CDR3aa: CASSFLAGVRGYEQYF
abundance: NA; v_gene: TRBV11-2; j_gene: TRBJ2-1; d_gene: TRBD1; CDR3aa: CASKTGWNDQFF
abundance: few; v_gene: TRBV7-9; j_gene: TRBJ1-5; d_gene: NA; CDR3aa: CASSLWSGGREPQHF
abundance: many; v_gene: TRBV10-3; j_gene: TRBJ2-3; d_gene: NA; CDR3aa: CATGMRGSTDTQYF
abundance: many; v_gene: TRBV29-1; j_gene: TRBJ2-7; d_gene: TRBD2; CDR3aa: CSVDAGGLTYEQYF
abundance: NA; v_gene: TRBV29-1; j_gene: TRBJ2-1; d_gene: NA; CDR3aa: CSVGPPRLANEQFF
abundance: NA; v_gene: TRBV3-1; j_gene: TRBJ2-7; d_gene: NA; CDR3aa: CASSQVSGEQYF
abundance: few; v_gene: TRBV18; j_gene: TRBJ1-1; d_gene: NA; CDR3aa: CASSPSQGRAEAFF
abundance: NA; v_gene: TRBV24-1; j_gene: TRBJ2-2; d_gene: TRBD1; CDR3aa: CATSDLGTGTGELFF
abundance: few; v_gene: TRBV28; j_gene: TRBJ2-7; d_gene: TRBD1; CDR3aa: CASRLGQGGEQYF
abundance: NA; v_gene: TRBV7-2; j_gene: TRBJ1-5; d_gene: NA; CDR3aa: CASSRQLSNHPQHF
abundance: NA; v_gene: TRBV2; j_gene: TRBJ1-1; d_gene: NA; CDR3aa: CASSPGAHTEAFF
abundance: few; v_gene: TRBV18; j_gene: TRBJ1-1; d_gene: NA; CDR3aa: CASSHPDAGQENTEAFF
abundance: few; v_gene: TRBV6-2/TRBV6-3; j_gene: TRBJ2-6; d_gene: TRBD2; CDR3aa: CASSRLAGYSGANVLTF
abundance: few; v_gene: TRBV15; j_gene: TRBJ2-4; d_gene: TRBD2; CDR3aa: CATSRVTTSGLKNIQYF
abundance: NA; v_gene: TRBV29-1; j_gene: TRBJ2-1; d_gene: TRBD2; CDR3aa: CSAWGGSRNEQFF
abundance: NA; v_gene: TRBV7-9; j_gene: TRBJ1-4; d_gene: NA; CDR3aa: CASSADDRTFKKLFF
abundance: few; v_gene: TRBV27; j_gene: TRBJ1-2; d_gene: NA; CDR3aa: CASSLLTRDIPNYGYTF
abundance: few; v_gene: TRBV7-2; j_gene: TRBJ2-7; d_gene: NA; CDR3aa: CASSPLGQFYEQYF